A single sample is the source of the 24 T cell receptor beta chains below, sequenced in a study of CD8 T cells in Susac syndrome. An amount of RNA that ranged from about 0.45 to 1 ug was reverse transcribed with random hexamers. TCRdb fed the immunoSEQ multiplex PCR reads into MiXCR, producing one record per CDR3 protein. The sample has about 140,000 distinct CDR3 sequences; 85% to 95% are singletons. Material for sequencing was CD4+ T cells from PBMCs. Source of these receptors: a human donor with multiple sclerosis.

This clonotype has a single count. CDR3 region: CSALTGRDTQYF. The DNA of the CDR3 is TGCAGCGCCCTGACAGGGAGGGATACGCAGTATTTT. This chain links TRBV29-1 with TRBJ2-3; D possibly corresponds to TRBD1 (7 bases). The germline CDR1 and CDR2 sequences are SQVTM and ANQGSEA. The CDR3 is 12 amino acids. V dropped 7 bases and J dropped 6 bases, with 14 bases sitting between them.

The chain employs TRBV12-3 or TRBV12-4 and TRBJ1-2; tentative D call: TRBD1 (5 bases). Trimming pared 5 bases from V and 7 bases from J, leaving 14 bases between. The CDR3 totals 13 residues. This chain's CDR3 is CASSLLGAGGYTF. The CDR3 DNA follows: TGTGCCAGCAGTCTCCTTGGGGCCGGTGGCTACACCTTC.

The CDR3 DNA reads TGTGCCAGCAGGGTCAGTAGTAATATGAACACTGAAGCTTTCTTT. It yields the protein CASRVSSNMNTEAFF. The V and J genes are TRBV12-3 or TRBV12-4 and TRBJ1-1, with D hard to call. Trimming left V 6 bases short and J 0 bases short, with 14 bases between. The length of the CDR3 is 15 residues.

The chain employs TRBV23-1 and TRBJ2-3; D is undetermined. TRBV23-1 is reported as an ORF; its role is uncertain. V was pared by 6 bases and J by 0 bases, with 22 bases between. This CDR3 region has 18 residues. In DNA form, the CDR3 reads TGCGCCAGCAGCATAACCCCTCCGTGCGACAATAGCACAGATACGCAGTATTTT. Amino acid sequence: CASSITPPCDNSTDTQYF.

The chain recombines TRBV23-1 with TRBJ2-7; either TRBD1 or TRBD2 may fit D (5 bases each). TRBV23-1 is treated as an ORF (open reading frame) with a function not yet certain. Trimming left V 0 bases short and J 2 bases short, with 11 bases between. This CDR3 is built from 15 residues. CDR3 protein: CASSQSGESAYEQYF. CDR3 DNA: TGCGCCAGCAGTCAATCGGGGGAGAGCGCCTACGAGCAGTACTTC.

The gene calls are TRBV12-3 or TRBV12-4 and TRBJ1-6, with TRBD1 identical over 9 bases. V shed 7 bases, J shed 6 bases, and the junction held 13 bases outside the gene matches. The CDR3 is 17 amino acids. CDR3 sequence (DNA): TGTGCCAGCACTCCTACTCGTGTGGGACAGGGTAATTCACCCCTCCACTTT. This translates into CASTPTRVGQGNSPLHF.

The rearrangement links TRBV3-1 to TRBJ2-2, with 12 bases fitting TRBD2. The CDR3 loop spans 16 amino acids. V shed 5 bases, J shed 4 bases, and the junction held 5 bases outside the gene matches. From germline, CDR1 is LGHDT and CDR2 YNNKEL (reference sequence). CDR3 DNA: TGTGCCAGCAGCTCTGGACTAGCGGGGCCCACCGGGGAGCTGTTTTTT. Translation: CASSSGLAGPTGELFF.

The V and J genes are TRBV3-1 and TRBJ2-1; TRBD1 is a possible D gene (5 bases). Germline lookup yields CDR1 LGHDT and CDR2 YNNKEL (reference sequence). V shed 0 bases and J shed 8 bases, with 17 bases lying between them. This CDR3 contains 16 residues. The CDR3 DNA reads as TGTGCCAGCAGCCAAGATCATACGGCAGGGTTATATGAGCAGTTCTTC. Translated, it gives CASSQDHTAGLYEQFF.

The chain uses TRBV29-1 and TRBJ2-1, with D perhaps TRBD1 (7 bases). V lost 7 bases and J 4 bases, leaving 11 bases between the germline ends. The length of the CDR3 is 12 residues. In germline, CDR1 is SQVTM, CDR2 ANQGSEA. The CDR3 DNA reads as TGCAGCGCCCAGGGGGGATACAATGAGCAGTTCTTC. The encoded protein is CSAQGGYNEQFF.

The chain employs TRBV15 and TRBJ1-2; a weak D match, TRBD1 (5 bases). This CDR3 has 14 residues. Per germline, CDR1 LNHNV and CDR2 YYDKDF (reference sequence). V gave up 1 base and J gave up 7 bases, with 13 bases separating them. DNA of the CDR3: TGTGCCACCAGCAGAGGCGAGGGGCCGGGTGGCTACACCTTC. This translates into CATSRGEGPGGYTF.

The chain is built from TRBV6-2 or TRBV6-3 and TRBJ2-5; D gene unclear. This CDR3 is built from 11 residues. The V and J ends lost 6 bases and 4 bases respectively, with 6 bases between them. Germline CDR1 and CDR2: MNHEY and SVGEGT. CDR3 amino acids: CASSRAETQYF. CDR3 bases: TGTGCCAGCAGCCGAGCAGAGACCCAGTACTTC.

The genes are TRBV15 and TRBJ2-7, with 9 bases that match TRBD1. Germline V gene sequence: CDR1 LNHNV, CDR2 YYDKDF (reference sequence). With 0 bases clipped from V and 4 bases from J, the junction kept 4 bases outside the gene matches. The CDR3 spans 15 residues. The CDR3 DNA follows: TGTGCCACCAGCAGAGAGTTCGGACAGGGGTACGAGCAGTACTTC. Protein: CATSREFGQGYEQYF.

The rearrangement links TRBV7-2 to TRBJ2-5; 12 bases are a match to TRBD2. The CDR3 covers 16 residues. Unmatched junction bases numbered 4, after V lost 4 bases and J lost 1 base. Germline V gene lookup returns CDR1 SGHTA and CDR2 FQGNSA. CDR3 in DNA: TGTGCCAGCAGCTACCTAGCGGGGGGGCGCCAAGAGACCCAGTACTTC. Protein product: CASSYLAGGRQETQYF.

The rearrangement joins TRBV4-2 to TRBJ2-3; D gene unclear. The CDR3 is 16 amino acids. The V and J ends lost 1 base and 3 bases respectively, with 14 bases between them. The germline gives CDR1 LGHNA, CDR2 YNFKEQ. The CDR3 DNA follows: TGTGCCAGCAGCCAAGCGTCAGGTCGTCGGACAGATACGCAGTATTTT. Translated, it gives CASSQASGRRTDTQYF.

The chain recombines TRBV14 with TRBJ2-2, with TRBD1 identical over 7 bases. Germline V gene data show CDR1 as SGHDN and CDR2 as FVKESK. Germline trimming cut 6 bases from V and 4 bases from J; bases unmatched to any gene: 5. The CDR3 consists of 14 residues. DNA for the CDR3: TGTGCCAGCAGACCCTCAGGGGGCACCGGGGAGCTGTTTTTT. Protein product: CASRPSGGTGELFF.

CDR3 protein: CASSTPGRQREHEQYF. The CDR3 nucleotides read TGTGCCAGTAGTACCCCAGGAAGACAGAGGGAACACGAGCAGTACTTC. The chain uses TRBV19 and TRBJ2-7, with D perhaps given as TRBD1 or TRBD2 (5 bases each). V was cut by 4 bases and J by 5 bases, with 21 bases left in between. CDR3 length: 16 amino acids. Germline-derived CDR1 and CDR2 are LNHDA and SQIVND (reference sequence).

This clonotype was counted a few times. V usage is TRBV28 and J usage is TRBJ2-6; D may be TRBD1 (6 bases). Between the trimmed V and J ends, which lost 2 bases and 2 bases, there was a span of 10 bases. The CDR3 runs 16 residues. Germline loops: CDR1 MDHEN, CDR2 SYDVKM. The CDR3 protein is CASSLAGATGANVLTF. CDR3 nucleotide sequence: TGTGCCAGCAGTTTAGCAGGGGCTACTGGGGCCAACGTCCTGACTTTC. Full variable domain (outside the CDR3, taken from reference TRBV28 and TRBJ2-6): DVKVTQSSRYLVKRTGEKVFLECVQDMDHENMFWYRQDPGLGLRLIYFSYDVKMKEKGDIPEGYSVSREKKERFSLILESASTNQTSMYLCASSLAGATGANVLTFGAGSRLTVL.

V and J are TRBV20-1 and TRBJ2-5, with D tentatively TRBD1 or TRBD2 (6 bases each). Per the germline V gene, CDR1 is DFQATT and CDR2 is SNEGSKA (reference sequence). Trimming left V 0 bases short and J 0 bases short, with 14 bases between. CDR3 length equals 16 residues. CDR3 residues: CSARDFRGRYQETQYF. CDR3 coding DNA: TGCAGTGCTAGAGATTTTAGGGGGAGGTACCAAGAGACCCAGTACTTC.

The rearrangement uses TRBV20-1 and TRBJ2-3; tentative D call: TRBD1 (5 bases). Germline CDR1 reads DFQATT; CDR2 reads SNEGSKA (reference sequence). This CDR3 contains 13 residues. The CDR3 loop reads CAPSTVDTDTQYF. CDR3 nucleotide sequence: TGCGCGCCTTCGACAGTAGACACAGATACGCAGTATTTT.

The chain has TRBV19 and TRBJ1-3; D is unclear. The V gene's germline CDR1 is LNHDA and CDR2 SQIVND (reference sequence). V was cut by 6 bases and J by 3 bases, with 6 bases left in between. This CDR3 contains 12 residues. CDR3 residues: CASRSNGNTIYF. CDR3 in DNA: TGTGCCAGTAGAAGCAATGGAAACACCATATATTTT.

The CDR3, as DNA: TGTGCCAGTAGACATATTCCCGGTGAACGGGGTGGCTACACCTTC. It codes for CASRHIPGERGGYTF. This sequence joins TRBV19 and TRBJ1-2; D call uncertain. The CDR3 is made up of 15 amino acids. V was pared by 6 bases and J by 7 bases, with 21 bases between. Germline V gene sequence: CDR1 LNHDA, CDR2 SQIVND (reference sequence).

This rearrangement joins TRBV4-1 to TRBJ2-1, with 7 bases aligning to TRBD2. Per germline, CDR1 MGHRA and CDR2 YSYEKL. The CDR3 is 17 amino acids. The junction had 7 bases not matched to a gene; V was cut back by 2 bases and J by 0 bases. CDR3 in DNA: TGCGCCAGCAGCCAAAAGCGGGGCACGAGCTCCTACAATGAGCAGTTCTTC. Translating it yields CASSQKRGTSSYNEQFF.

V and J are TRBV6-6 and TRBJ1-6, with TRBD1 matching over 10 bases. The CDR3 extends over 15 amino acids. The J segment lost 7 bases and the V segment lost 0 bases, leaving 0 bases of the junction unmatched. Germline-derived CDR1 and CDR2 are MNHNY and SVGAGI (reference sequence). CDR3 amino acids: CASSYSGQGNSPLHF. DNA of the CDR3: TGTGCCAGCAGTTACTCGGGACAGGGGAATTCACCCCTCCACTTT.

This sequence joins TRBV28 and TRBJ2-3, with 13 bases that match TRBD2. Germline-derived CDR1 and CDR2 are MDHEN and SYDVKM. The ends lost 6 bases at V and 5 bases at J; junction bases unmatched: 8. The CDR3 is made up of 16 amino acids. CDR3 loop: CASRLLAGGPRDTQYF. The CDR3, as DNA: TGTGCCAGCAGACTACTAGCGGGAGGGCCAAGAGATACGCAGTATTTT.